The 15 T cell receptor beta chains presented below share a single source sample, sequenced in a study of regulatory T cells in long-lasting Graves disease. Time point: newly diagnosed GD, antithyroid drugs for less than 3 months. After RNA was extracted from PBMCs, the TCR library was made from it. iRepertoire HTBI primers and Arm-PCR of CDR3 regions built TCR beta libraries. TCRdb ran MiXCR on the multiplex PCR reads and lists one entry per CDR3 protein. In the table there are approximately 350,000 distinct CDR3 sequences, roughly 17% of which are singletons. This sample also appeared in a second study, on T cells in Graves' hyperthyroidism and ophthalmopathy.

Sequencing used peripheral blood mononuclear cells (PBMCs), obtained at new diagnosis, from a patient treated with antithyroid drugs. The receptors stem from a woman aged 18-29 years with Graves disease.

The CDR3 DNA follows: TGTGCCAGCAGTCCGTTCCCCCTTAGCGGGGCCTACGAGCAGTACTTC. Translated, it gives CASSPFPLSGAYEQYF. The gene calls are TRBV28 and TRBJ2-7, with 8 positions matching TRBD2. CDR1 is MDHEN and CDR2 is SYDVKM in the germline V gene. V dropped 5 bases and J dropped 2; count of bases not matched to a gene: 11. CDR3 size: 16 residues.

In its sample, this clonotype was seen many times. The chain uses TRBV5-1 and TRBJ2-5; TRBD2 aligns across 8 bases. The CDR3 totals 15 residues. Germline CDR1 and CDR2: SGHRS and YFSETQ. Trimming took 1 base from V and 3 from J; bases not matched to a gene: 5. CDR3: CASSLTLADEETQYF. CDR3 nucleotide sequence: TGCGCCAGCAGCTTGACACTAGCGGACGAAGAGACCCAGTACTTC.

This clonotype was seen more than once but under ten times. The chain couples TRBV6-1 to TRBJ2-5; D gene unclear. V lost 1 base, J lost 4 bases, and 4 bases lay in between. The CDR3 sequence is 12 residues long. CDR1 is MNHNS, CDR2 SASEGT, per germline. This chain's CDR3 is CASSEEGETQYF. The CDR3, as DNA: TGTGCCAGCAGTGAAGAGGGAGAGACCCAGTACTTC.

This clonotype was recorded a few times. The rearrangement joins TRBV4-2 to TRBJ2-1; TRBD2 is a possible D gene (6 bases). The CDR3 covers 16 residues. The V and J ends lost 0 bases and 7 bases respectively, with 16 bases between them. Germline CDR1 is LGHNA and CDR2 is YNFKEQ. The CDR3 region has the DNA TGTGCCAGCAGCCAAGATCTTGCGGGATCGGGAAATGAGCAGTTCTTC. It yields the protein CASSQDLAGSGNEQFF.

J is TRBJ2-1 and V is TRBV28; possible D gene TRBD2, 5 bases. The V and J ends lost 2 bases and 9 bases respectively, with 11 bases between them. Germline CDR1 is MDHEN and CDR2 is SYDVKM. The CDR3 extends over 13 amino acids. Here the CDR3 DNA reads TGTGCCAGCAGTTTAATCGGGGTCGGTGAGCAGTTCTTC. This sequence encodes CASSLIGVGEQFF.

This clonotype has at least ten counts. One end of the junction fails to match germline, which may point to a read error. The chain joins TRBV2 to TRBJ1-1; TRBD1 aligns across 8 bases. Germline CDR1 reads SNHLY; CDR2 reads FYNNEI. The CDR3 covers 13 residues. The CDR3 region is CAGRTGLNTEAFF. The CDR3 DNA follows: TGTGCCGGCAGGACAGGGCTGAACACTGAAGCTTTCTTT.

This clonotype was seen a handful of times. The chain couples TRBV5-1 to TRBJ2-1; D ambiguous. The V gene's germline CDR1 is SGHRS and CDR2 YFSETQ. This CDR3 has 16 residues. V was shortened by 0 bases and J by 0 bases, with 10 bases between the two germline ends. The CDR3 coding sequence is TGCGCCAGCAGCTTGGACGGGTCTTTCTCCTACAATGAGCAGTTCTTC. Translation gives CASSLDGSFSYNEQFF.

The gene calls are TRBV7-2 and TRBJ1-1, with D perhaps matching TRBD1 (6 bases). CDR1 is SGHTA, CDR2 FQGNSA, per germline. The CDR3 has 16 amino acids. The ends were cut back, 0 bases at V and 1 base at J, with 12 bases in the middle. CDR3 sequence: CASSLAGHLRNTEAFF. CDR3 in DNA: TGTGCCAGCAGCTTAGCGGGACACCTTAGGAACACTGAAGCTTTCTTT.

This clonotype was counted at least ten times. V gene TRBV5-1 combines with J gene TRBJ1-1; D is ambiguous. The CDR3 is 19 amino acids. The germline V and J ends were trimmed by 5 bases and 2 bases, with 28 bases remaining between them. Germline lookup yields CDR1 SGHRS and CDR2 YFSETQ. In DNA, the CDR3 is TGCGCCAGCAGGAACGTTGCCTACCCTACCCCGCACATAAACACTGAAGCTTTCTTT. It specifies CASRNVAYPTPHINTEAFF.

This clonotype was recorded many times. V usage is TRBV6-5 and J usage is TRBJ2-7; 8 nucleotides line up with TRBD1. The V and J ends lost 2 bases and 3 bases, in that order; junction bases with no gene match: 12. Germline V gene data show CDR1 as MNHEY and CDR2 as SVGAGI. The CDR3 consists of 17 residues. CDR3 protein: CASSYSHRGERLYEQYF. CDR3 sequence (DNA): TGTGCCAGCAGTTACAGCCACAGGGGGGAACGACTCTACGAGCAGTACTTC.

This clonotype was observed many times. The chain carries TRBV28 and TRBJ1-2, with TRBD1 matching over 7 bases. Germline lookup yields CDR1 MDHEN and CDR2 SYDVKM. V trimming: 6 bases; J trimming: 2 bases; junction bases outside the gene matches: 3. The CDR3 runs 13 residues. This CDR3 is CASRLTGNYGYTF. The CDR3 DNA is TGTGCCAGCAGACTGACAGGGAACTATGGCTACACCTTC.

Ten or more counts support this clonotype. The rearrangement links TRBV5-5 to TRBJ1-4, with D perhaps TRBD1 (6 bases). This CDR3 region has 16 residues. The germline V gene has CDR1 SGHKS and CDR2 YYEKEE (reference sequence). The V gene lost 2 bases and the J gene lost 7 bases, with 18 bases spanning the gap. In nucleotides, the CDR3 is TGTGCCAGCAGCTTTGACCCACAGGGTCTGCGTGAAAAACTGTTTTTT. This sequence encodes CASSFDPQGLREKLFF. The full variable domain, rest sourced from reference TRBV5-5 and TRBJ1-4, is DAGVTQSPTHLIKTRGQQVTLRCSPISGHKSVSWYQQVLGQGPQFIFQYYEKEERGRGNFPDRFSARQFPNYSSELNVNALLLGDSALYLCASSFDPQGLREKLFFGSGTQLSVL.

In its sample, this clonotype was seen many times. The V and J genes are TRBV27 and TRBJ2-2; D is undetermined. V gave up 6 bases and J gave up 3 bases, with 5 bases separating them. CDR1 and CDR2 (germline): MNHEY, SMNVEV (reference sequence). The CDR3 runs to 12 residues. The CDR3 is CASSLHTGELFF. The CDR3 DNA reads as TGTGCCAGCAGCCTACACACCGGGGAGCTGTTTTTT.

This chain connects TRBV12-3 or TRBV12-4 to TRBJ2-3; D ambiguous. Trimming took 6 bases from V and 5 from J, leaving 12 bases between them. The length of the CDR3 is 13 residues. This CDR3 is CASSRETGDTQYF. DNA of the CDR3: TGTGCCAGCAGCCGAGAGACTGGAGATACGCAGTATTTT.

This clonotype was detected only a few times. The chain has TRBV12-3 or TRBV12-4 and TRBJ1-2, with D possibly TRBD1 on 5 matching bases. Deletions cut 3 bases from V and 6 bases from J, with 17 bases between. This CDR3 is 15 amino acids long. The CDR3 DNA reads TGTGCCAGCAGTTTGATCGGGGCGGGGTCCCATGGCTACACCTTC. Translating gives CASSLIGAGSHGYTF.